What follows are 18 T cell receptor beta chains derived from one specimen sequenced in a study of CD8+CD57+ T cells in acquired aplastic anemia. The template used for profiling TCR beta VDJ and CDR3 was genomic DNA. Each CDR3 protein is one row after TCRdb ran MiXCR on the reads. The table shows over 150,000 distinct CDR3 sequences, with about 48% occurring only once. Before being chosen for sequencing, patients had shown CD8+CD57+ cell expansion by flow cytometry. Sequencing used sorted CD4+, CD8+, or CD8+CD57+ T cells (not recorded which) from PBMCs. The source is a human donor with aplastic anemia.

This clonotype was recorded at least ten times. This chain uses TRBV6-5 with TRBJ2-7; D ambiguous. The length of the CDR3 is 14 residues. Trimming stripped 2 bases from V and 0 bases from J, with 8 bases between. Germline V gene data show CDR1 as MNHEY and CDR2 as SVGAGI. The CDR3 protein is CASSYGMFSYEQYF. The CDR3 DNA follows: TGTGCCAGCAGTTACGGGATGTTCTCCTACGAGCAGTACTTC.

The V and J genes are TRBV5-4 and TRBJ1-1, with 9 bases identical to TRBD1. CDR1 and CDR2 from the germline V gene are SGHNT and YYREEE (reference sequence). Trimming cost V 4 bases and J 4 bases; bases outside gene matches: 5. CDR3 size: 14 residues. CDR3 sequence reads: CASSTDRGVTEAFF. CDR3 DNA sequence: TGTGCCAGCAGCACTGACAGGGGGGTCACTGAAGCTTTCTTT.

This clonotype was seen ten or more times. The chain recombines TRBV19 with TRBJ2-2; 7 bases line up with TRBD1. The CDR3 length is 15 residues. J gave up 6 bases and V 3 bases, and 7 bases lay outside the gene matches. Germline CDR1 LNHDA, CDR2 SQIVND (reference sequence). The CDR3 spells CASSIVGTDAGELFF. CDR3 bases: TGTGCCAGTAGTATTGTCGGGACAGACGCCGGGGAGCTGTTTTTT.

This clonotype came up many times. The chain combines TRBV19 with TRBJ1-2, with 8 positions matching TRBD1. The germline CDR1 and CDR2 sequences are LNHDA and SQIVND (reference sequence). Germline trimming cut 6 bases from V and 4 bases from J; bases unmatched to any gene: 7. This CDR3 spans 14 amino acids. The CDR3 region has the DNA TGTGCCAGTAGCAGTAGGACAGGGTCCTATGGCTACACCTTC. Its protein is CASSSRTGSYGYTF.

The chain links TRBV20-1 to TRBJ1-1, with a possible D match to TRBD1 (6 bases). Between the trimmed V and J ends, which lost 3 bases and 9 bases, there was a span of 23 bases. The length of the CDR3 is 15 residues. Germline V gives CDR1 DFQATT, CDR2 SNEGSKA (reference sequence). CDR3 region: CSASSPITGMVQAFF. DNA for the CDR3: TGCAGTGCTAGCTCCCCTATAACAGGGATGGTCCAAGCTTTCTTT.

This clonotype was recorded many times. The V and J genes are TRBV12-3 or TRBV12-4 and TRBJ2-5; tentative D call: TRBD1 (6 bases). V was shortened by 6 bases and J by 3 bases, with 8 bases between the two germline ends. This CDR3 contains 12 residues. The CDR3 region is CASRTGKETQYF. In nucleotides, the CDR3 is TGTGCCAGCAGAACAGGGAAAGAGACCCAGTACTTC.

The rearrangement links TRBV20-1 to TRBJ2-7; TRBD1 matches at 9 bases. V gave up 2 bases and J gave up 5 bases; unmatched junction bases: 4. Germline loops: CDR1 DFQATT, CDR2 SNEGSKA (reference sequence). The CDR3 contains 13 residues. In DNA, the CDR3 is TGCAGTGCTAGATTAACAGGGGGCGACGAGCAGTACTTC. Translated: CSARLTGGDEQYF.

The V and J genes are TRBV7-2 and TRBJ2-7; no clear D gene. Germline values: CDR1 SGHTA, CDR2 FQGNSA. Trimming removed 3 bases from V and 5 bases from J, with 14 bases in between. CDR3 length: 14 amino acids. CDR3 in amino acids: CASSLGWLTDEQYF. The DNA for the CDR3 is TGTGCCAGCAGCTTGGGATGGCTGACTGACGAGCAGTACTTC. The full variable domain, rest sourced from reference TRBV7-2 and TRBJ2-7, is GAGVSQSPSNKVTEKGKDVELRCDPISGHTALYWYRQSLGQGLEFLIYFQGNSAPDKSGLPSDRFSAERTGGSVSTLTIQRTQQEDSAVYLCASSLGWLTDEQYFGPGTRLTVT.

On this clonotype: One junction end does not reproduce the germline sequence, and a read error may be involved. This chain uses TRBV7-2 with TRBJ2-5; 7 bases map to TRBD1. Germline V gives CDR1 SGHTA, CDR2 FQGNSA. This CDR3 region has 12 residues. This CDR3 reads CASAWRQGSPSF. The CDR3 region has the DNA TGTGCCAGCGCATGGCGACAGGGATCCCCTTCCTTC.

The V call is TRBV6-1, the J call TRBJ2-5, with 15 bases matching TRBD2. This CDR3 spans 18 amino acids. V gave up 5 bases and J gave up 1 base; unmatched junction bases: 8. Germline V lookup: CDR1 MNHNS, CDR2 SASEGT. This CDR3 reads CASSRTSGGAFPQETQYF. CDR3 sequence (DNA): TGTGCCAGCAGTCGGACTAGCGGGGGGGCGTTCCCCCAAGAGACCCAGTACTTC.

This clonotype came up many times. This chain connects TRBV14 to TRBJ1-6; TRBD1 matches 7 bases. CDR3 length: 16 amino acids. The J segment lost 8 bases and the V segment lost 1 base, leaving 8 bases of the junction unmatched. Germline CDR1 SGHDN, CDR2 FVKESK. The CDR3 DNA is TGTGCCAGCAGCCAAGCGGGCAGGGGGAAGGATTCACCCCTCCACTTT. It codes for CASSQAGRGKDSPLHF.

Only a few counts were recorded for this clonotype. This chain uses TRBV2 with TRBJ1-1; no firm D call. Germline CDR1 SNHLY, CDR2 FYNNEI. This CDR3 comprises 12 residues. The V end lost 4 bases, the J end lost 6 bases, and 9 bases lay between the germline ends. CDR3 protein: CASSVSVAEAFF. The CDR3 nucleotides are TGTGCCAGCAGTGTTTCTGTGGCTGAAGCTTTCTTT. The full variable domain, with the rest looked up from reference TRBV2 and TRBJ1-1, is EPEVTQTPSHQVTQMGQEVILRCVPISNHLYFYWYRQILGQKVEFLVSFYNNEISEKSEIFDDQFSVERPDGSNFTLKIRSTKLEDSAMYFCASSVSVAEAFFGQGTRLTVV.

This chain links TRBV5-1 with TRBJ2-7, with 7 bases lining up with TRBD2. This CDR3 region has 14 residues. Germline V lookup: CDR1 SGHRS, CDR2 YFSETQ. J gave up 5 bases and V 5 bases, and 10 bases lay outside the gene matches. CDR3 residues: CASSQGEGWDEQYF. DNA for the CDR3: TGCGCCAGCAGTCAAGGGGAGGGCTGGGACGAGCAGTACTTC. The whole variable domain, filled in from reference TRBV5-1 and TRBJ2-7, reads KAGVTQTPRYLIKTRGQQVTLSCSPISGHRSVSWYQQTPGQGLQFLFEYFSETQRNKGNFPGRFSGRQFSNSRSEMNVSTLELGDSALYLCASSQGEGWDEQYFGPGTRLTVT.

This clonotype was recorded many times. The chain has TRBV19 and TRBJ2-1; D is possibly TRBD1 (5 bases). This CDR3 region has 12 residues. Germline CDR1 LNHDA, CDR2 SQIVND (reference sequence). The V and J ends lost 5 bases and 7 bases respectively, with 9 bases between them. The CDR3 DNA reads TGTGCCAGTAGTGTGGGGCCAAATGAGCAGTTCTTC. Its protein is CASSVGPNEQFF.

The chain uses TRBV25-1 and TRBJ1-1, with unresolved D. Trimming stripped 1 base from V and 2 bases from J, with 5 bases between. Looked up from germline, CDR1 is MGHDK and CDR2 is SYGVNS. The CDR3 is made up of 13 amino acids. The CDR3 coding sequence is TGTGCCAGCAGTGAATGGGGAAACACTGAAGCTTTCTTT. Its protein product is CASSEWGNTEAFF.

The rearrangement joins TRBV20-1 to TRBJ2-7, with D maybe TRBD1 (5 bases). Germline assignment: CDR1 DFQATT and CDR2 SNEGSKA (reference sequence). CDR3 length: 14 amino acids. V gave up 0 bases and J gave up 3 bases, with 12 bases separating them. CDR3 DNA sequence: TGCAGTGCTAGAGATCTAGGGGTAAACTACGAGCAGTACTTC. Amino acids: CSARDLGVNYEQYF.

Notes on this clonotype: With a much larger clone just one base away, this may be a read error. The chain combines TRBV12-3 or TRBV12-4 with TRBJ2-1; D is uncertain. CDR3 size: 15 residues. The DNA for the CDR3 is TGTGCCAGCAGTTTTGGCGAGAGCTCCCACAATGAGCAGTTCTTC. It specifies CASSFGESSHNEQFF.

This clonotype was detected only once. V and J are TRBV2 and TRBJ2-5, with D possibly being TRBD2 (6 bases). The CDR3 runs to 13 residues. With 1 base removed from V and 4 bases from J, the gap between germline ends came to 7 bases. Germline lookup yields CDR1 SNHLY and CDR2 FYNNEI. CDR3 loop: CASSEGLVETQYF. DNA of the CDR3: TGTGCCAGCAGTGAAGGACTAGTAGAGACCCAGTACTTC.